This is a list of T cell receptor beta chains from one sample in a study of shared clonotypes between healthy human individuals. Clones were read by immunoSEQ multiplex PCR, and TCRdb kept only the in-frame ones, dropping some. The data hold under 2,500,000 clones, with roughly 95% observed a single time. What was sequenced was naive CD4+ T cells sorted from blood. These receptors all stem from a man younger than 35 in good health. Both conserved end residues are part of each CDR3. D genes are given only for firm matches. Not every row has a clone size; where given, it reads once, few, many or a size class.

D gene: NA
V gene: TRBV10-3
J gene: TRBJ1-4
clone size: NA
CDR3 protein: CAITWGGNEKLFF
CDR3 DNA: TGTGCCATCACCTGGGGGGGTAATGAAAAACTGTTTTTT

D gene: NA
V gene: TRBV11-1
J gene: TRBJ1-1
clone size: NA
CDR3 protein: CASSLYPTALWGTEAFF
CDR3 DNA: TGTGCCAGCAGCCTTTATCCGACAGCCTTGTGGGGCACTGAAGCTTTCTTT

D gene: NA
V gene: TRBV6-5
J gene: TRBJ1-1
clone size: NA
CDR3 protein: CASSPLGGDTEAFF
CDR3 DNA: TGTGCCAGCAGTCCGCTTGGGGGAGACACTGAAGCTTTCTTT

D gene: TRBD1
V gene: TRBV5-1
J gene: TRBJ1-6
clone size: NA
CDR3 protein: CASSSDPQGAGSPLHF
CDR3 DNA: TGCGCCAGCAGCTCGGACCCACAGGGGGCAGGGTCACCCCTCCACTTT

D gene: NA
V gene: TRBV10-3
J gene: TRBJ1-4
clone size: NA
CDR3 protein: CAISESRSTNEKLFF
CDR3 DNA: TGTGCCATCAGTGAGTCAAGATCAACTAATGAAAAACTGTTTTTT

D gene: NA
V gene: TRBV5-1
J gene: TRBJ1-3
clone size: NA
CDR3 protein: CASSLEGGPLFSGNTIYF
CDR3 DNA: TGCGCCAGCAGCTTGGAAGGGGGTCCTCTCTTCTCTGGAAACACCATATATTTT

D gene: NA
V gene: TRBV28
J gene: TRBJ2-3
clone size: once
CDR3 protein: CASSLLGSIPRGTDTQYF
CDR3 DNA: TGTGCCAGCAGTTTACTTGGTAGCATCCCTCGGGGCACAGATACGCAGTATTTT

D gene: NA
V gene: TRBV4-3
J gene: TRBJ2-1
clone size: NA
CDR3 protein: CASSQVFSPHYNEQFF
CDR3 DNA: TGCGCCAGCAGCCAAGTGTTTAGTCCCCACTACAATGAGCAGTTCTTC

D gene: TRBD1
V gene: TRBV7-3
J gene: TRBJ1-1
clone size: NA
CDR3 protein: CASSSQGPNTEAFF
CDR3 DNA: TGTGCCAGCAGCTCACAGGGGCCGAACACTGAAGCTTTCTTT

D gene: NA
V gene: TRBV28
J gene: TRBJ1-2
clone size: once
CDR3 protein: CASSSHAGAVGYTF
CDR3 DNA: TGTGCCAGTTCTTCCCACGCAGGGGCCGTTGGCTACACCTTC

D gene: NA
V gene: TRBV27
J gene: TRBJ1-2
clone size: NA
CDR3 protein: CASSFRESSHGYTF
CDR3 DNA: TGTGCCAGCAGTTTCAGGGAAAGCTCTCATGGCTACACCTTC

D gene: NA
V gene: TRBV7-9
J gene: TRBJ2-3
clone size: NA
CDR3 protein: CASSLAGHYTDTQYF
CDR3 DNA: TGTGCCAGCAGCTTAGCGGGACACTACACAGATACGCAGTATTTT

D gene: TRBD2
V gene: TRBV29-1
J gene: TRBJ2-5
clone size: NA
CDR3 protein: CSVSLGSGRGETQYF
CDR3 DNA: TGCAGCGTTTCTCTGGGGAGCGGGAGGGGAGAGACCCAGTACTTC

D gene: NA
V gene: TRBV6-5
J gene: TRBJ1-2
clone size: NA
CDR3 protein: CASSPPGKSGYTF
CDR3 DNA: TGTGCCAGCAGCCCCCCAGGGAAAAGTGGCTACACCTTC

D gene: TRBD1
V gene: TRBV5-4
J gene: TRBJ1-4
clone size: NA
CDR3 protein: CASSWFGQGDSQKLFF
CDR3 DNA: TGTGCCAGCAGCTGGTTTGGACAGGGTGATTCCCAAAAACTGTTTTTT

D gene: NA
V gene: TRBV7-2
J gene: TRBJ2-1
clone size: NA
CDR3 protein: CASSTRGGNNEQFF
CDR3 DNA: TGTGCCAGCAGCACCCGAGGGGGTAACAATGAGCAGTTCTTC

D gene: NA
V gene: TRBV2
J gene: TRBJ2-7
clone size: NA
CDR3 protein: CASSPQFGEQYF
CDR3 DNA: TGTGCCAGCAGTCCCCAGTTCGGCGAGCAGTACTTC

D gene: NA
V gene: TRBV30
J gene: TRBJ1-5
clone size: NA
CDR3 protein: CAWSAGQIHSNQPQHF
CDR3 DNA: TGTGCCTGGAGTGCCGGGCAGATTCATAGCAATCAGCCCCAGCATTTT

D gene: NA
V gene: TRBV27
J gene: TRBJ2-7
clone size: NA
CDR3 protein: CASRVRGGTGILF
CDR3 DNA: TGTGCCAGCAGAGTGAGGGGTGGAACAGGAATACTTTTC

D gene: TRBD1
V gene: TRBV6-5
J gene: TRBJ2-7
clone size: NA
CDR3 protein: CASRRQGGDYEQYF
CDR3 DNA: TGTGCCAGCAGAAGACAGGGGGGTGACTACGAGCAGTACTTC

D gene: TRBD1
V gene: TRBV6-6
J gene: TRBJ1-5
clone size: once
CDR3 protein: CASSSSGTGGGEWHF
CDR3 DNA: TGTGCCAGCAGTTCCTCCGGGACAGGGGGGGGAGAGTGGCATTTT

D gene: TRBD1
V gene: TRBV19
J gene: TRBJ1-6
clone size: few
CDR3 protein: CASSTLDRGYLHF
CDR3 DNA: TGTGCCAGTAGTACCCTAGACAGGGGCTATCTCCACTTT

D gene: NA
V gene: TRBV30
J gene: TRBJ2-6
clone size: NA
CDR3 protein: CAWTPRTRPKRSGANVLTF
CDR3 DNA: TGTGCCTGGACCCCCCGGACCAGGCCTAAACGCTCTGGGGCCAACGTCCTGACTTTC

D gene: NA
V gene: TRBV7-9
J gene: TRBJ2-1
clone size: NA
CDR3 protein: CASSLVAGNSNEQFF
CDR3 DNA: TGTGCCAGCAGCTTAGTGGCAGGCAATTCCAATGAGCAGTTCTTC

D gene: NA
V gene: TRBV14
J gene: TRBJ1-3
clone size: NA
CDR3 protein: CASSRQVSGNTIYF
CDR3 DNA: TGTGCCAGCAGCCGACAGGTTTCTGGAAACACCATATATTTT

D gene: NA
V gene: TRBV6-5
J gene: TRBJ1-6
clone size: NA
CDR3 protein: CASSYRNSPLHF
CDR3 DNA: TGTGCCAGCAGTTATAGGAATTCACCCCTCCACTTT

D gene: NA
V gene: TRBV7-6
J gene: TRBJ2-7
clone size: NA
CDR3 protein: CASSLGIWGGGTYEQYF
CDR3 DNA: TGTGCCAGCAGCTTAGGAATTTGGGGTGGCGGTACCTACGAGCAGTACTTC

D gene: NA
V gene: TRBV4-1
J gene: TRBJ1-6
clone size: NA
CDR3 protein: CASERGAGNSPLHF
CDR3 DNA: TGCGCCAGCGAACGGGGGGCTGGCAATTCACCCCTCCACTTT

D gene: NA
V gene: TRBV5-1
J gene: TRBJ2-5
clone size: NA
CDR3 protein: CASTSGVRQETQYF
CDR3 DNA: TGCGCCAGCACCTCCGGCGTACGCCAAGAGACCCAGTACTTC

D gene: TRBD1
V gene: TRBV6-6
J gene: TRBJ2-2
clone size: NA
CDR3 protein: CASSYSTGAIPGELFF
CDR3 DNA: TGTGCCAGCAGTTACTCGACAGGGGCTATTCCCGGGGAGCTGTTTTTT

D gene: TRBD1
V gene: TRBV5-1
J gene: TRBJ1-5
clone size: NA
CDR3 protein: CASSPGTENQPQHF
CDR3 DNA: TGCGCCAGCAGCCCAGGGACAGAGAACCAGCCCCAGCATTTT

D gene: NA
V gene: TRBV14
J gene: TRBJ2-7
clone size: NA
CDR3 protein: CASSQAFGEQYF
CDR3 DNA: TGTGCCAGCAGCCAAGCTTTCGGGGAGCAGTACTTC

D gene: TRBD1
V gene: TRBV6-5
J gene: TRBJ1-2
clone size: NA
CDR3 protein: CASSATGNYGYTF
CDR3 DNA: TGTGCCAGCAGCGCGACAGGGAACTATGGCTACACCTTC

D gene: TRBD1
V gene: TRBV27
J gene: TRBJ1-1
clone size: NA
CDR3 protein: CASSLWGQGLTEAFF
CDR3 DNA: TGTGCCAGCAGTTTATGGGGACAGGGTCTAACTGAAGCTTTCTTT